The sequence of this TCR beta chain was determined in a study of beta chain features in type 1 diabetes. Study in general: The patients were much like the healthy donors in age, gender and cell yields.

The authors reverse transcribed all of the isolated RNA, so sequencing captured expressed TCRB transcripts. Method: immunoSEQ multiplex PCR; TCRdb's copy keeps in-frame clones and lacks some. The data hold more than 300,000 clones, with about 15% observed a single time. Naive, central memory, regulatory and stem cell-like memory cells within the CD4+ compartment were sorted using CD45RO/CCR7/CD25/CD127/CD95/CD27. Germline-derived CDR1 and CDR2 are MNHEY and SVGAGI. The CDR3 totals 13 residues. With 8 bases removed from V and 4 bases from J, the gap between germline ends came to 14 bases. The clonotype was recovered from a woman aged 18-29 years in good health. The sequenced material came from naive CD4+ T cells from blood. This chain joins TRBV6-5 and TRBJ1-2, with D maybe TRBD1 (5 bases). CDR3 nucleotide sequence: TGTGCCAGCGCCGATAGACAGTCCTATGGCTACACCTTC. Protein product: CASADRQSYGYTF.